This is a list of T cell receptor beta chains from one sample in a study of T cell changes during pregnancy in multiple sclerosis. The protocol was immunoSEQ multiplex PCR, while the TCRdb copy is restricted to in-frame clones and leaves out a portion. This table holds about 120,000 clones, approximately 90% found once. The sequencing used peripheral blood, collected in the third trimester of pregnancy. The receptors were sampled from a female donor with multiple sclerosis, enrolled in a pregnancy study. The CDR3 runs from the conserved cysteine through the conserved F or W. The D gene is left open where the match is weak. Some rows mark clone size as missing; the rest say once, few, many or name a class of expanded clone.

V	size	J	D	CDR3	DNA
TRBV19	.	TRBJ2-2	TRBD1	CASSRPGTGITGELFF	TGTGCCAGTAGTCGGCCCGGGACAGGGATCACCGGGGAGCTGTTTTTT
TRBV19	.	TRBJ2-5	TRBD1	CASSADRAGTQYF	TGTGCCAGTAGCGCTGACAGGGCTGGGACCCAGTACTTC
TRBV28	.	TRBJ1-5	TRBD1	CASSPPGQGGYSNQPQHF	TGTGCCAGCAGCCCACCGGGACAGGGCGGATATAGCAATCAGCCCCAGCATTTT
TRBV7-9	once	TRBJ2-7	.	CASSPPEGNYEQYF	TGTGCCAGCAGCCCCCCGGAGGGAAACTACGAGCAGTACTTC
TRBV5-1	few	TRBJ2-4	.	CASSLAGQKEDIQYF	TGCGCCAGCAGCTTGGCCGGGCAAAAGGAGGACATTCAGTACTTC
TRBV5-1	few	TRBJ1-2	.	CASSPDRGSYGYTF	TGCGCCAGCAGCCCCGATAGGGGGAGCTATGGCTACACCTTC
TRBV9	once	TRBJ2-7	TRBD2	CASSVGLKAGTYEQYF	TGTGCCAGCAGCGTAGGATTGAAAGCGGGGACCTACGAGCAGTACTTC
TRBV5-6	.	TRBJ2-3	.	CASSLEQITSTDTQYF	TGTGCCAGCAGCTTGGAACAGATTACTAGCACAGATACGCAGTATTTT
TRBV25-1	.	TRBJ2-3	.	CASSETRAADTQYF	TGTGCCAGCAGTGAGACTAGGGCGGCAGATACGCAGTATTTT
TRBV19	.	TRBJ1-1	TRBD1	CASSRTGPLGTEAFF	TGTGCCAGTAGTAGGACAGGGCCCCTGGGGACTGAAGCTTTCTTT
TRBV25-1	.	TRBJ2-1	TRBD2	CASSGTSWNEQFF	TGTGCCAGCAGTGGGACTAGCTGGAATGAGCAGTTCTTC
TRBV14	.	TRBJ1-4	TRBD1	CASSQDRGKLFF	TGTGCCAGCAGCCAAGACAGGGGGAAACTGTTTTTT
TRBV5-6	.	TRBJ2-3	TRBD2	CASSSLAGVDTQYF	TGTGCCAGCAGCTCTCTAGCGGGAGTGGATACGCAGTATTTT
TRBV5-4	.	TRBJ2-2	.	CASSLAVTGELFF	TGTGCCAGCAGCTTGGCGGTCACCGGGGAGCTGTTTTTT
TRBV18	.	TRBJ2-2	TRBD1	CASGRQGANTGELFF	TGTGCCAGCGGGCGACAGGGGGCAAACACCGGGGAGCTGTTTTTT
TRBV30	.	TRBJ2-7	.	CAWSVLGGPYEQYF	TGTGCCTGGAGTGTATTGGGGGGGCCCTACGAGCAGTACTTC
TRBV7-8	.	TRBJ2-2	.	CASRLTLVPGELFF	TGTGCCAGCAGACTCACTCTAGTACCCGGGGAGCTGTTTTTT
TRBV27	.	TRBJ2-5	.	CASSFQGLGETQYF	TGTGCCAGCAGTTTTCAGGGGCTGGGGGAGACCCAGTACTTC
TRBV14	few	TRBJ1-2	.	CASSQEGQAIHTF	TGTGCCAGCAGCCAGGAGGGCCAGGCAATTCACACCTTC
TRBV18	.	TRBJ1-3	TRBD1	CASSQLPRQGIPGNTIYF	TGTGCCAGCTCACAACTTCCAAGACAGGGAATTCCAGGAAACACCATATATTTT
TRBV28	.	TRBJ1-2	.	CASSLGGALFTGGYTF	TGTGCCAGCAGTTTGGGGGGGGCGCTGTTTACAGGTGGCTACACCTTC
TRBV2	.	TRBJ1-3	.	CASSDTLGSALGNTIYF	TGTGCCAGCAGTGATACCCTCGGGTCAGCTCTTGGAAACACCATATATTTT
TRBV7-3	.	TRBJ1-1	TRBD1	CASSLDREAEAFF	TGTGCCAGCAGCTTAGACAGGGAGGCTGAAGCTTTCTTT
TRBV7-9	.	TRBJ1-5	TRBD1	CASSLEGAGQPQHF	TGTGCCAGCAGCTTAGAGGGGGCCGGCCAGCCCCAGCATTTT
TRBV11-2	.	TRBJ2-1	.	CASSFLGREQFF	TGTGCCAGCAGCTTCCTTGGTCGGGAGCAGTTCTTC